This entry lists 5 T cell receptor beta chains sequenced from one sample in a study of blood T cell repertoires in COVID-19. Here immunoSEQ multiplex PCR was the method, and the copy in TCRdb shows in-frame clones only, minus some. Of fewer than 500,000 clones listed, roughly 90% were seen once; the top ten hold around 4.5%. The sequenced sample consisted of peripheral blood. Receptors were obtained from a woman aged 25 to 39 with acute or convalescent COVID-19.

The chain recombines TRBV7-2 with TRBJ2-7; 10 nucleotides line up with TRBD2. After removal of 1 base from V and 4 bases from J, the junction contained 4 bases not matched to a gene. From germline, CDR1 is SGHTA and CDR2 FQGNSA. The CDR3 has 15 amino acids. Written as DNA, the CDR3 is TGTGCCAGCAGCTTAGATGGACTAGCGGCTTACGAGCAGTACTTC. It codes for CASSLDGLAAYEQYF.

J is TRBJ1-2 and V is TRBV6-6; 7 nucleotides line up with TRBD1. This CDR3 has 15 amino acids. V lost 1 base to trimming and J lost 4 bases; unmatched junction nucleotides: 6. CDR1 and CDR2 (germline): MNHNY, SVGAGI (reference sequence). This CDR3 reads CASSYLGTDPYGYTF. In DNA, the CDR3 is TGTGCCAGCAGTTACTTGGGGACAGACCCCTATGGCTACACCTTC.

This clone was picked up one time. The V and J genes are TRBV4-1 and TRBJ2-3; 11 positions match TRBD1. The trim removed 5 bases at V and 4 bases at J, leaving 11 bases unmatched. The CDR3 extends over 17 amino acids. Germline CDR1 is MGHRA and CDR2 is YSYEKL. The CDR3 loop reads CASSDGLGQGGADTQYF. CDR3 sequence (DNA): TGCGCCAGCAGCGACGGTCTGGGACAGGGGGGCGCAGATACGCAGTATTTT.

The chain joins TRBV28 to TRBJ2-7; D perhaps matches TRBD1 (5 bases). V was trimmed by 5 bases and J by 3 bases, leaving 8 bases between them. Germline CDR1 MDHEN, CDR2 SYDVKM. The CDR3 has 12 residues. The CDR3 DNA reads as TGTGCCAGCAGTGAGACAGTCTACGAGCAGTACTTC. It codes for CASSETVYEQYF.

J is TRBJ1-2 and V is TRBV19; TRBD1 matches 9 bases. The germline V gene encodes CDR1 LNHDA and CDR2 SQIVND (reference sequence). J gave up 5 bases and V 6 bases, and 7 bases lay outside the gene matches. The CDR3 runs 14 residues. Here the CDR3 DNA reads TGTGCCAGTAGAGGGGGACAGGGCCCTTATGGCTACACCTTC. It encodes CASRGGQGPYGYTF.